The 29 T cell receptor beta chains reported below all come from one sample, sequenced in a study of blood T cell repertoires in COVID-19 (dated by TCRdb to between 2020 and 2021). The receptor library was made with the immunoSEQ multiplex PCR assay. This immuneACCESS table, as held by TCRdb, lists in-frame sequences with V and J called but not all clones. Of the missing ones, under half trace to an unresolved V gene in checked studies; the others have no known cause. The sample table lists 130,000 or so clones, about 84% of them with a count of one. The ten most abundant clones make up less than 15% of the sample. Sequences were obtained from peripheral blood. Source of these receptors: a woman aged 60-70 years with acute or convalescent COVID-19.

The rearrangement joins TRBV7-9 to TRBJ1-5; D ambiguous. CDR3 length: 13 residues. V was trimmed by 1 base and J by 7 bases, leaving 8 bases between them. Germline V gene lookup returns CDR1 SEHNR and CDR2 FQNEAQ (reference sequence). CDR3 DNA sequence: TGTGCCAGCAGCTTAGAGGAGCACCAGCCCCAGCATTTT. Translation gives CASSLEEHQPQHF.

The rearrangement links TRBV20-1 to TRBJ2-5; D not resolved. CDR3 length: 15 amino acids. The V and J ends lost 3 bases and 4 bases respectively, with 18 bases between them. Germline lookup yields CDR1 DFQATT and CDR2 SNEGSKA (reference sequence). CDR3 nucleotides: TGCAGTGCTAGTGGTTCCCGGCGGAGCCCAGAGACCCAGTACTTC. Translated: CSASGSRRSPETQYF.

The CDR3 reads CAGAITGGGDTQYF. For the CDR3, the DNA is TGTGCCGGCGCGATTACAGGGGGTGGAGATACGCAGTATTTT. The chain uses TRBV6-5 and TRBJ2-3; TRBD1 aligns across 8 bases. With 11 bases clipped from V and 5 bases from J, the junction kept 12 bases outside the gene matches. CDR3 length: 14 residues. Germline V gene data show CDR1 as MNHEY and CDR2 as SVGAGI.

Here the CDR3 DNA reads TGTGCCAGTAGTAATGGAGGGTTTAGTCAGCCCCAGCATTTT. Translation: CASSNGGFSQPQHF. The chain couples TRBV19 to TRBJ1-5; no reliable D call. The CDR3 runs to 14 residues. V was trimmed by 4 bases and J by 6 bases, leaving 13 bases between them. The germline gives CDR1 LNHDA, CDR2 SQIVND (reference sequence).

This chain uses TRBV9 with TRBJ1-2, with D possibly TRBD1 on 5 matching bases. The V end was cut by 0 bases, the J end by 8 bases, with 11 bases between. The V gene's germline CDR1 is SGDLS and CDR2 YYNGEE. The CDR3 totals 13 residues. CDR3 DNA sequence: TGTGCCAGCAGCGTAGCGGGGGGGAGGGGCTACACCTTC. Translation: CASSVAGGRGYTF.

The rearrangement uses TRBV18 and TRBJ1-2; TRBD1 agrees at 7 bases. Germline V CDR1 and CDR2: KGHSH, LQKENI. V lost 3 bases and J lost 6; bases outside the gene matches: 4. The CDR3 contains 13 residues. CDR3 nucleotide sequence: TGTGCCAGCTCACCCCCGACAGGGCATGGCTACACCTTC. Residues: CASSPPTGHGYTF.

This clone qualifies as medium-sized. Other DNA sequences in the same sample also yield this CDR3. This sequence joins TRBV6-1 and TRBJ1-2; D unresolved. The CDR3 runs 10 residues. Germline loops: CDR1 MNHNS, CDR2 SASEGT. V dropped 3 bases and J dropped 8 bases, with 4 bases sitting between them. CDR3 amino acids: CASSDLGYTF. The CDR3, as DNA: TGTGCCAGCAGTGATCTGGGCTACACCTTC.

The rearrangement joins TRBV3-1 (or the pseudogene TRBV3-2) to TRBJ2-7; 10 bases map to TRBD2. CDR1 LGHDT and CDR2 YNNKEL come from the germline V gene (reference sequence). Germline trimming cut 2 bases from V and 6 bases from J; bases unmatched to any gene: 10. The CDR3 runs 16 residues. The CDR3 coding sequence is TGTGCCAGCAGCCAATTCCCAGCGGGGGGGCGGGCCGAGCAGTACTTC. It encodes CASSQFPAGGRAEQYF.

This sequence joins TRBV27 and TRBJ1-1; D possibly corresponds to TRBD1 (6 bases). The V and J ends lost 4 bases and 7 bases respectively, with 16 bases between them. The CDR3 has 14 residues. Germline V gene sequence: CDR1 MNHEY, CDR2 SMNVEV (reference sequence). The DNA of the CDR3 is TGTGCCAGCAGTTCCACTACTCGACAGGTTGAAGCTTTCTTT. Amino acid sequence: CASSSTTRQVEAFF.

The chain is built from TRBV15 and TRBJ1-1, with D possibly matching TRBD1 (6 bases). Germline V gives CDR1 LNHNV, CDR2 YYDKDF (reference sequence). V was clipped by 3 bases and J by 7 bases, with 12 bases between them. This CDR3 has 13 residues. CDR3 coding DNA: TGTGCCACCAGCAGGGAAAGGACAGATGAAGCTTTCTTT. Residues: CATSRERTDEAFF.

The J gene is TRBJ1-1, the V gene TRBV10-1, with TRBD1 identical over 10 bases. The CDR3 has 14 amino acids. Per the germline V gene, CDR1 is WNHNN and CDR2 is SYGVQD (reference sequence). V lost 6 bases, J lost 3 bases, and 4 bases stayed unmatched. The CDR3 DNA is TGCGCCAGCAGCCCCGGGACAGGGGACACTGAAGCTTTCTTT. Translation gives CASSPGTGDTEAFF.

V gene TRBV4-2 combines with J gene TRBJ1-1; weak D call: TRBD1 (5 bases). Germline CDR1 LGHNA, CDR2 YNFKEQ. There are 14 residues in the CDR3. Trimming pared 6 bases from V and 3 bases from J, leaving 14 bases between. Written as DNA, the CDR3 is TGTGCCAGCAGACCCACCGGAGGGGACACTGAAGCTTTCTTT. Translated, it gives CASRPTGGDTEAFF.

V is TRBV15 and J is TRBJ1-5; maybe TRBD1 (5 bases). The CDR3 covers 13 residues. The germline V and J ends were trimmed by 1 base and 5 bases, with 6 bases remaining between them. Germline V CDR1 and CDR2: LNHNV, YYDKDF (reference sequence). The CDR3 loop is CATSRARDQPQHF. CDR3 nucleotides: TGTGCCACCAGCAGAGCCAGGGATCAGCCCCAGCATTTT.

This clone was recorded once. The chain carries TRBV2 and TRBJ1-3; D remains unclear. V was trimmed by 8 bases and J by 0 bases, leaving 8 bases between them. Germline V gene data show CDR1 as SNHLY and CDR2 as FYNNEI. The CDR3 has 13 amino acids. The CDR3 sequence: CASAGDSGNTIYF. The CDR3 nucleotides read TGTGCCAGCGCCGGGGACTCTGGAAACACCATATATTTT.

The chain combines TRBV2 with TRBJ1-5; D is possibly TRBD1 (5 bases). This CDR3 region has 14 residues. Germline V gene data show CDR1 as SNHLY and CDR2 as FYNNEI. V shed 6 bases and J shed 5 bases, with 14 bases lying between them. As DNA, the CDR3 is TGTGCCAGCAGCCCACGGGGGACCTATCAGCCCCAGCATTTT. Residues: CASSPRGTYQPQHF. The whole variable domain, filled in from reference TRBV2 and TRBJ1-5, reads EPEVTQTPSHQVTQMGQEVILRCVPISNHLYFYWYRQILGQKVEFLVSFYNNEISEKSEIFDDQFSVERPDGSNFTLKIRSTKLEDSAMYFCASSPRGTYQPQHFGDGTRLSIL.

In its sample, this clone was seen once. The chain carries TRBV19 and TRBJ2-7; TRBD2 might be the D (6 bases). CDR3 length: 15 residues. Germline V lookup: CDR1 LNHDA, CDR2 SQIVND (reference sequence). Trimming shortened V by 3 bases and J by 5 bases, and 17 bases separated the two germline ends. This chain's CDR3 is CASSIASGGEHEQYF. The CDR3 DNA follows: TGTGCCAGTAGTATCGCAAGCGGAGGGGAGCACGAGCAGTACTTC.

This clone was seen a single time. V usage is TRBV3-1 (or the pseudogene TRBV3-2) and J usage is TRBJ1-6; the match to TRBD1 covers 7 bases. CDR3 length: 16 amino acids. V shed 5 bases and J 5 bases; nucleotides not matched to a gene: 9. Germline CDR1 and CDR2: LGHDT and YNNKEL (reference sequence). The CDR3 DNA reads TGTGCCAGCAGCAAAACGACAGGGTTCGATAATTCACCCCTCCACTTT. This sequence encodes CASSKTTGFDNSPLHF.

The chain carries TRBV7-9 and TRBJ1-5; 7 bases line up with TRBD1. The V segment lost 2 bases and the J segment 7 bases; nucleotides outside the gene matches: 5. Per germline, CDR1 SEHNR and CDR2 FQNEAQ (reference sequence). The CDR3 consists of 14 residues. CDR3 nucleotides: TGTGCCAGCAGCTTACAGGGGGAGCGGCAGCCCCAGCATTTT. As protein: CASSLQGERQPQHF.

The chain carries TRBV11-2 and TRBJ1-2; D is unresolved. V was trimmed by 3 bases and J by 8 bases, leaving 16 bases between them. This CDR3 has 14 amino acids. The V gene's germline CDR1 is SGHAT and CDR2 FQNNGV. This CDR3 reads CASSFVGKSGGYTF. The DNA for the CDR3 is TGTGCCAGCAGCTTCGTAGGGAAGTCGGGAGGCTACACCTTC.

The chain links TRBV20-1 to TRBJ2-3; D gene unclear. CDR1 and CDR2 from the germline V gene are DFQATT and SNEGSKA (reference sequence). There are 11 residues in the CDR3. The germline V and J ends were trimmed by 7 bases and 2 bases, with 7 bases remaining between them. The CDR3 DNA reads TGCAGTGTCTATGCCACAGATACGCAGTATTTT. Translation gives CSVYATDTQYF.

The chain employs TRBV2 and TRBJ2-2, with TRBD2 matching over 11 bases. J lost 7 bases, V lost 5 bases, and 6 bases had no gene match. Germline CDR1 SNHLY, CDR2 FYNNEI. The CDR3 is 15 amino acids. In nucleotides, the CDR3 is TGTGCCAGCAGTCGGACTAGCGGGTCTGACGGGGAGCTGTTTTTT. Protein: CASSRTSGSDGELFF.

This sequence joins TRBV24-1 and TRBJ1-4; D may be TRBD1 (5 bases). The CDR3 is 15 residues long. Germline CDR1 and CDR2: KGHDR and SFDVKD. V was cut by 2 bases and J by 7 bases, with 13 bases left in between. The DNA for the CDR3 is TGTGCCACCAGTGATTCGACAGCGCCAATTGAAAAACTGTTTTTT. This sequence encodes CATSDSTAPIEKLFF.

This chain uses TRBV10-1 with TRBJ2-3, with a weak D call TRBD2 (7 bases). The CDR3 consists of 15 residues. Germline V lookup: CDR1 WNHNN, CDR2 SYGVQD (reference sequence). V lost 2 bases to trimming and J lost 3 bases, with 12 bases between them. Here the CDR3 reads CASSEAGAETDTQYF. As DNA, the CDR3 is TGCGCCAGCAGTGAGGCGGGGGCGGAAACAGATACGCAGTATTTT.

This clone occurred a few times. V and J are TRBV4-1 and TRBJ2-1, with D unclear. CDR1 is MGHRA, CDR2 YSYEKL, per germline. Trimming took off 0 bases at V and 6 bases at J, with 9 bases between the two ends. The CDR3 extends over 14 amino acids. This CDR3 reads CASSQEGRPNEQFF. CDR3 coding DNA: TGCGCCAGCAGCCAAGAGGGCCGGCCCAATGAGCAGTTCTTC.

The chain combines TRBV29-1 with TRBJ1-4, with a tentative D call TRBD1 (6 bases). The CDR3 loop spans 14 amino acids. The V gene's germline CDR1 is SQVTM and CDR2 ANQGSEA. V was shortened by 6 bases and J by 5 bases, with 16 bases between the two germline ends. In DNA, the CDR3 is TGCAGCGTCGGGTGGGGGGGCGCGAATGAAAAACTGTTTTTT. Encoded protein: CSVGWGGANEKLFF.

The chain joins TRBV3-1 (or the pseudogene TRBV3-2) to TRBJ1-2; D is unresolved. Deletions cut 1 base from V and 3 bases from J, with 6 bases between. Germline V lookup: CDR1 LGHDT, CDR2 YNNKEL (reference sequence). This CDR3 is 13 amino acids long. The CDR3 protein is CASSQAGDYGYTF. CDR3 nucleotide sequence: TGTGCCAGCAGCCAAGCCGGGGACTATGGCTACACCTTC.

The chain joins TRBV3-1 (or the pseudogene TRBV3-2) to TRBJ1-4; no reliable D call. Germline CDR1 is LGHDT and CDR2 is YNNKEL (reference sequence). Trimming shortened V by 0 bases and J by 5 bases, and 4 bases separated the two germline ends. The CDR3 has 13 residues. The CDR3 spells CASSQDRNEKLFF. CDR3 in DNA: TGTGCCAGCAGCCAAGACAGGAATGAAAAACTGTTTTTT.

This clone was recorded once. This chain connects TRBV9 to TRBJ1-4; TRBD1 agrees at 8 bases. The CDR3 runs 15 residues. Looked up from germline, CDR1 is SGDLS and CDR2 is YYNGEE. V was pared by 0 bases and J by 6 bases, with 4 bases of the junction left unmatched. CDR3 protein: CASSVEGQVYEKLFF. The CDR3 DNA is TGTGCCAGCAGCGTAGAGGGACAGGTCTATGAAAAACTGTTTTTT.

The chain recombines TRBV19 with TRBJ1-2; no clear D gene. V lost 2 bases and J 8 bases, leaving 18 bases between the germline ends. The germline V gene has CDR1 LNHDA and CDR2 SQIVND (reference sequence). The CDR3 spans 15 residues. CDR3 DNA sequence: TGTGCCAGTAGTATATCGGGAGGTGGGTCCGGGGGCTACACCTTC. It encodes CASSISGGGSGGYTF.